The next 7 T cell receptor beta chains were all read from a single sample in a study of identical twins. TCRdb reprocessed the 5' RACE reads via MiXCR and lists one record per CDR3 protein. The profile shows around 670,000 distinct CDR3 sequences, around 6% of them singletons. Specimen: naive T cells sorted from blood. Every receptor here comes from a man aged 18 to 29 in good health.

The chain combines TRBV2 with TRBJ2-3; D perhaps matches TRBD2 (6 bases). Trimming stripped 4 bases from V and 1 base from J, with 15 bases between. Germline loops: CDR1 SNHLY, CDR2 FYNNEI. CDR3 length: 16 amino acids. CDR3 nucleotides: TGTGCCAGCAGTGCTTTTGAGGCTAGCGGCACAGATACGCAGTATTTT. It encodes CASSAFEASGTDTQYF.

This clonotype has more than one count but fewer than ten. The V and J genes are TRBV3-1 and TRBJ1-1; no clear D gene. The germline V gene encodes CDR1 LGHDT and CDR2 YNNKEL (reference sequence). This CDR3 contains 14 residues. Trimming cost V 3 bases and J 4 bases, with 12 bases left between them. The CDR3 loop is CASSQEVERTEAFF. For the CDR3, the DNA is TGTGCCAGCAGCCAGGAAGTGGAGCGCACTGAAGCTTTCTTT. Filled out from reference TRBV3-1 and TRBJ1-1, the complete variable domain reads DTAVSQTPKYLVTQMGNDKSIKCEQNLGHDTMYWYKQDSKKFLKIMFSYNNKELIINETVPNRFSPKSPDKAHLNLHINSLELGDSAVYFCASSQEVERTEAFFGQGTRLTVV.

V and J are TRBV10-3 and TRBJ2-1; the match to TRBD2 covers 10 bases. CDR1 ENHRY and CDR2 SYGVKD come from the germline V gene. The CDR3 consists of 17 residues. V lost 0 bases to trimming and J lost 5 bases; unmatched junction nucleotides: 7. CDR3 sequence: CAISESLAGVGNNEQFF. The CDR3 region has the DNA TGTGCCATCAGTGAGTCCCTAGCGGGAGTGGGGAACAATGAGCAGTTCTTC.

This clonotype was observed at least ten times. CDR3 sequence reads: CSARKVSYEQYF. CDR3 in DNA: TGCAGTGCTAGAAAAGTTTCCTACGAGCAGTACTTC. The chain combines TRBV20-1 with TRBJ2-7, with D uncertain. CDR3 size: 12 residues. Germline V lookup: CDR1 DFQATT, CDR2 SNEGSKA (reference sequence). Trimming took off 2 bases at V and 1 base at J, with 6 bases between the two ends.

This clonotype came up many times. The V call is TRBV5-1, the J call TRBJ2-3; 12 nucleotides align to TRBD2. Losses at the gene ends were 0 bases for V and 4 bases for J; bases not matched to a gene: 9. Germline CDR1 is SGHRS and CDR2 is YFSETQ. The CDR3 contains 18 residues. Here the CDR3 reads CASSLVGLAGGGADTQYF. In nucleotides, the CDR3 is TGCGCCAGCAGCTTGGTTGGCCTAGCGGGAGGGGGAGCAGATACGCAGTATTTT. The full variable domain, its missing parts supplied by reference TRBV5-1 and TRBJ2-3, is KAGVTQTPRYLIKTRGQQVTLSCSPISGHRSVSWYQQTPGQGLQFLFEYFSETQRNKGNFPGRFSGRQFSNSRSEMNVSTLELGDSALYLCASSLVGLAGGGADTQYFGPGTRLTVL.

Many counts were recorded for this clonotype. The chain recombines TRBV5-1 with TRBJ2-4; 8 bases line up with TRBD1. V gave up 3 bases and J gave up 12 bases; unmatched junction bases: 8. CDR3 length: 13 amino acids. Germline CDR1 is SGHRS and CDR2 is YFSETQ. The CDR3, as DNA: TGCGCCAGCAGCTCGACCCGGACAGGGACTCAGTACTTC. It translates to CASSSTRTGTQYF.

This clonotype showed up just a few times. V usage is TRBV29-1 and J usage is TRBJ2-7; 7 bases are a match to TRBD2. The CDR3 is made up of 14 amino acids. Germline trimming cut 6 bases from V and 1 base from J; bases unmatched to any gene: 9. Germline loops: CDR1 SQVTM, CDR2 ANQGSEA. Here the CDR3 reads CSVGPGLGSYEQYF. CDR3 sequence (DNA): TGCAGCGTGGGGCCCGGACTAGGGTCCTACGAGCAGTACTTC.